The present TCR beta chain was sequenced within a study of T-cell memory formation after mild COVID-19. Study-level background: Largely donor-specific sequence clusters came from two donors. General observations from the study: Clones that contracted from day 15 to 85 were balanced CD4/CD8, while later expanders leaned CD4+. The main location of contracting CD4+ clones was CM and EM, and that of contracting CD8+ clones was EMRA.

The CDR3 runs 15 residues. The germline V and J ends were trimmed by 0 bases and 0 bases, with 7 bases remaining between them. Germline assignment: CDR1 MGHRA and CDR2 YSYEKL. TCR alpha and TCR beta cDNA libraries carrying sample barcodes and UMIs were produced by 5'RACE using constant-segment primers. MiXCR, applied by TCRdb to the 5' RACE reads, yields one record per CDR3 protein. This sample yields under 350,000 distinct CDR3 sequences, of which around 15% are seen a single time; more than 20% belongs to the top ten. This clonotype was seen more than once but under ten times. Its matching antigen is unknown.

This chain links TRBV4-1 with TRBJ2-3; maybe TRBD1 (6 bases). The sequence came from a man younger than 30 who had mild COVID-19 (a few samples of this study predate the infection). Cell type and time point are not known. Sequenced input: PBMCs or a T cell subset sorted from them (not recorded which). CDR3 residues: CASSQETGSTDTQYF. The CDR3 DNA reads TGCGCCAGCAGCCAAGAGACAGGTAGCACAGATACGCAGTATTTT.